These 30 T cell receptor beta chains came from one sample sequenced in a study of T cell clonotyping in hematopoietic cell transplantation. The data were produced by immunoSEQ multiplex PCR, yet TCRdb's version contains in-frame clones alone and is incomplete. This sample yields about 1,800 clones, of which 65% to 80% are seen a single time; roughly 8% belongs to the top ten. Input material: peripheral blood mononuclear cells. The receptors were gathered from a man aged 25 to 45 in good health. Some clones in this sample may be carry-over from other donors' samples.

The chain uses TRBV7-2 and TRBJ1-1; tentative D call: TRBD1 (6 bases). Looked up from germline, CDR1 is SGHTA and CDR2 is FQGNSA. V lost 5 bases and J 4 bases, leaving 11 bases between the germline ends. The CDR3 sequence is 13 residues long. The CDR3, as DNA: TGTGCCAGCAGCGTGAACAGGGTCACTGAAGCTTTCTTT. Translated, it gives CASSVNRVTEAFF.

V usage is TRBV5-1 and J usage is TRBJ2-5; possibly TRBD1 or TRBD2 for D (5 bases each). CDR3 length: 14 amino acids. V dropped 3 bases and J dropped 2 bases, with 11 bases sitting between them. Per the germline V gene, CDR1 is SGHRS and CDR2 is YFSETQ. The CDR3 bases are TGCGCCAGCAGCTACCGGGACCAACAAGAGACCCAGTACTTC. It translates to CASSYRDQQETQYF.

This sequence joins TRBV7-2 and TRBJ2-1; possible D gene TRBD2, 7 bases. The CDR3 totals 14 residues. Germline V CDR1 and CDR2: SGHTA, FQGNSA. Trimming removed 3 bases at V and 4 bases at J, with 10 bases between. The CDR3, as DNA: TGTGCCAGCAGCTTGGGGGGGCAGTACAATGAGCAGTTCTTC. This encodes CASSLGGQYNEQFF. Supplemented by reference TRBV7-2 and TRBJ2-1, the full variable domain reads GAGVSQSPSNKVTEKGKDVELRCDPISGHTALYWYRQSLGQGLEFLIYFQGNSAPDKSGLPSDRFSAERTGGSVSTLTIQRTQQEDSAVYLCASSLGGQYNEQFFGPGTRLTVL.

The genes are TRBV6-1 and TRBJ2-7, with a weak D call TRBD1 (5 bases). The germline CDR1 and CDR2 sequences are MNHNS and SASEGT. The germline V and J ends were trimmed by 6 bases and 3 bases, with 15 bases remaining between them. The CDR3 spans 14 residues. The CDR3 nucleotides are TGTGCCAGCAGCCCCCAGGGATCTCGCTACGAGCAGTACTTC. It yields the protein CASSPQGSRYEQYF.

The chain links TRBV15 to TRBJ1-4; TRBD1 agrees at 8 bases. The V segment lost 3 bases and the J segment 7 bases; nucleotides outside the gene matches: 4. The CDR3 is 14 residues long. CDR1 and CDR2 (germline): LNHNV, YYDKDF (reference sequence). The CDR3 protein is CATSSGQGAEKLFF. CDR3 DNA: TGTGCCACCAGCAGTGGACAGGGTGCTGAAAAACTGTTTTTT.

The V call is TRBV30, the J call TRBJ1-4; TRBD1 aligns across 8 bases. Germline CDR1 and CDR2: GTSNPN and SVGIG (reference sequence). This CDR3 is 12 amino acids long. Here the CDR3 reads CASGQGGEKLFF. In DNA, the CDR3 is TGTGCTTCCGGACAGGGTGGGGAAAAACTGTTTTTT.

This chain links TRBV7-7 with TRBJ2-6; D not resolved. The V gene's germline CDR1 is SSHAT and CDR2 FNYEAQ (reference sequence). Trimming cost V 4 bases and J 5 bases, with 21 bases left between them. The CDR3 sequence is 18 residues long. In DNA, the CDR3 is TGTGCCAGCAGCTATTCGTCAGTGCCACAAAGTCGGGCCAACGTCCTGACTTTC. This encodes CASSYSSVPQSRANVLTF. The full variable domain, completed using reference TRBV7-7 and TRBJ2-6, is GAGVSQSPRYKVTKRGQDVTLRCDPISSHATLYWYQQALGQGPEFLTYFNYEAQPDKSGLPSDRFSAERPEGSISTLTIQRTEQRDSAMYRCASSYSSVPQSRANVLTFGAGSRLTVL.

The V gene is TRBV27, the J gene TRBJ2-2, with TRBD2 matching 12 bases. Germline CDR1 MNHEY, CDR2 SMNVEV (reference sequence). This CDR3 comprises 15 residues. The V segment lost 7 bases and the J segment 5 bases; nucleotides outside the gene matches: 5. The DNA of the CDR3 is TGTGCCAGCACCCCCGGGACTAGCGGGACCGGGGAGCTGTTTTTT. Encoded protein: CASTPGTSGTGELFF.

CDR3 in amino acids: CASRRYTEAFF. The CDR3 nucleotides read TGTGCCAGTAGGAGGTACACTGAAGCTTTCTTT. This chain connects TRBV19 to TRBJ1-1, with unresolved D. Trimming removed 6 bases from V and 3 bases from J, with 5 bases in between. The germline gives CDR1 LNHDA, CDR2 SQIVND (reference sequence). The CDR3 length is 11 residues.

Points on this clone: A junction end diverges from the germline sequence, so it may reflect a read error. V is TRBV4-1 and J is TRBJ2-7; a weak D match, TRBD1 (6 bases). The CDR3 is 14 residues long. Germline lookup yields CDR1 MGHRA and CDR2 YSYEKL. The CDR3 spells CASSFPAGAVEQYF. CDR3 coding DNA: TGTGCCAGCAGCTTCCCCGCAGGGGCCGTCGAGCAGTACTTC.

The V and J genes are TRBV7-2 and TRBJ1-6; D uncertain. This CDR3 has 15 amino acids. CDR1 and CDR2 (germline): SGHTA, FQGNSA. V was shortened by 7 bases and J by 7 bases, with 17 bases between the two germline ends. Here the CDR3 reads CASNDLERSNSPLHF. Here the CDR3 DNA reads TGTGCCAGCAACGATCTAGAACGATCGAATTCACCCCTCCACTTT.

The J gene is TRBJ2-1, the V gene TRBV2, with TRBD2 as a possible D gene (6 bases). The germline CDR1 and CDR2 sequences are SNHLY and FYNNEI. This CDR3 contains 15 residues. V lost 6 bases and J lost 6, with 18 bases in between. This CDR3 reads CASRTQRAWGNEQFF. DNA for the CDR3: TGTGCCAGCAGGACTCAGCGGGCATGGGGCAATGAGCAGTTCTTC.

For the CDR3, the DNA is TGTGCCAGCAGCTTAGTGGGCGGGACCCGGGAGCAGTACTTC. Its protein product is CASSLVGGTREQYF. The genes are TRBV7-2 and TRBJ2-7; D possibly corresponds to TRBD2 (6 bases). Trimming pared 1 base from V and 7 bases from J, leaving 14 bases between. The CDR3 has 14 amino acids. Per the germline V gene, CDR1 is SGHTA and CDR2 is FQGNSA. Based on the CDR3 plus reference TRBV7-2 and TRBJ2-7, the full variable domain is GAGVSQSPSNKVTEKGKDVELRCDPISGHTALYWYRQSLGQGLEFLIYFQGNSAPDKSGLPSDRFSAERTGGSVSTLTIQRTQQEDSAVYLCASSLVGGTREQYFGPGTRLTVT.

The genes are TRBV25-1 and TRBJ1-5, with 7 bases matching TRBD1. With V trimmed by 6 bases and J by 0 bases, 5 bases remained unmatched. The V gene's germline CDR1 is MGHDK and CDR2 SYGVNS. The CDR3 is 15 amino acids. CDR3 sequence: CASSPGQYSNQPQHF. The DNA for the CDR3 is TGTGCCAGCAGCCCGGGACAGTATAGCAATCAGCCCCAGCATTTT. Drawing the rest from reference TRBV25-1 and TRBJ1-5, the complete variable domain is EADIYQTPRYLVIGTGKKITLECSQTMGHDKMYWYQQDPGMELHLIHYSYGVNSTEKGDLSSESTVSRIRTEHFPLTLESARPSHTSQYLCASSPGQYSNQPQHFGDGTRLSIL.

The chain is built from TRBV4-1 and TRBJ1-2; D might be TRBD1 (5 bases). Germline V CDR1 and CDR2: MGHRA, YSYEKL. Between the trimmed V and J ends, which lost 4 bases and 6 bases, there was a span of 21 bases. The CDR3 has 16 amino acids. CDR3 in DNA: TGCGCCAGCAGCCCCGGAACCTTGGGGGGAGTGGATGGCTACACCTTC. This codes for CASSPGTLGGVDGYTF.

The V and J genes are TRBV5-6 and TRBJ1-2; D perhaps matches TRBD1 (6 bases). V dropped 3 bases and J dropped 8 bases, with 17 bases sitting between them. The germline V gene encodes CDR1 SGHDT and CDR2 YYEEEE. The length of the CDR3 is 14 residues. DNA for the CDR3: TGTGCCAGCAGCTCAGGACAGCCAGCTAAGGGCTACACCTTC. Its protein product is CASSSGQPAKGYTF.

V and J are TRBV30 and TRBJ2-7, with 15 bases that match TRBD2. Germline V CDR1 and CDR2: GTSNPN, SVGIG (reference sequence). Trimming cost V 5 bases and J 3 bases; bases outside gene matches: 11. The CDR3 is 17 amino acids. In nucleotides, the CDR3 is TGTGCCTGGGGACTAGCGGGAGGGCCTGGTTCCCGCTACGAGCAGTACTTC. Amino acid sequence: CAWGLAGGPGSRYEQYF.

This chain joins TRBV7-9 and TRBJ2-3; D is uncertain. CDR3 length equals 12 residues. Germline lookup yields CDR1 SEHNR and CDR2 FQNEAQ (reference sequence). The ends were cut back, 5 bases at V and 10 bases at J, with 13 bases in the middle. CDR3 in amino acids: CASSRRYNAQYF. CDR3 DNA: TGTGCCAGCAGCCGCCGGTACAACGCGCAGTATTTT.

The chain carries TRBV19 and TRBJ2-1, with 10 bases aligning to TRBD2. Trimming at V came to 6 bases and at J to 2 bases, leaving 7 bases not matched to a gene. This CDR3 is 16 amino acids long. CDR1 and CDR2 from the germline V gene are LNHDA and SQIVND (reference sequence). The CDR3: CASSQPGLAPYNEQFF. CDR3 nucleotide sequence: TGTGCCAGTAGCCAACCGGGACTAGCGCCCTACAATGAGCAGTTCTTC.

CDR3 nucleotide sequence: TGTGCCAGTCAGGGGAACACTGAAGCTTTCTTT. Protein: CASQGNTEAFF. The V and J genes are TRBV11-2 and TRBJ1-1; a possible D gene is TRBD1 (5 bases). The CDR3 has 11 residues. The germline V gene encodes CDR1 SGHAT and CDR2 FQNNGV. With 9 bases removed from V and 1 base from J, the gap between germline ends came to 6 bases.

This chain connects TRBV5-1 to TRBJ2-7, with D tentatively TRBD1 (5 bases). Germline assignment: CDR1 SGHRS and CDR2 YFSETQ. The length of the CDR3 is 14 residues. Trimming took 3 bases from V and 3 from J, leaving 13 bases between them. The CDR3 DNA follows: TGCGCCAGCAGCTACGGACAATCAGGCTACGAGCAGTACTTC. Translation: CASSYGQSGYEQYF.

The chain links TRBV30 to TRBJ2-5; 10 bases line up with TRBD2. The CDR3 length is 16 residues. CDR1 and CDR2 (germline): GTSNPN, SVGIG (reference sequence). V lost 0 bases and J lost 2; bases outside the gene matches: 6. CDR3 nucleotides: TGTGCCTGGAGTGTTCCCCAGACTAGCGGGCAAGAGACCCAGTACTTC. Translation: CAWSVPQTSGQETQYF.

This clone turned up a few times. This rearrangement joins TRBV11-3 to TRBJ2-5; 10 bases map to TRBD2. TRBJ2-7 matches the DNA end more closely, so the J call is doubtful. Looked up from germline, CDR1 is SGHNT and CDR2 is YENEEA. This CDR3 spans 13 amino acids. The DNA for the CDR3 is TGTGCCAGCAGGGCTAGCGGGAGCGACGAGCAGTACTTC. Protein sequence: CASRASGSDEQYF.

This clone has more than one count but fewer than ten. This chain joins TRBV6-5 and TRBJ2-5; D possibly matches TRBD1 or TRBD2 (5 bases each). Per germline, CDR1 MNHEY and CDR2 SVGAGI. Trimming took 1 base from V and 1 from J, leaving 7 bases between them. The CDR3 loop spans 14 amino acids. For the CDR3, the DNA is TGTGCCAGCAGTTACTTTGGGGGCCAAGAGACCCAGTACTTC. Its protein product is CASSYFGGQETQYF.

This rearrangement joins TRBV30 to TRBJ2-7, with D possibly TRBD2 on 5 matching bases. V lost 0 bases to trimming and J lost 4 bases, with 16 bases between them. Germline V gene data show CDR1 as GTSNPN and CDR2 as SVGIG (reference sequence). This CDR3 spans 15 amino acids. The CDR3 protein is CAWSVSPEGRYEQYF. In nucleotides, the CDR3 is TGTGCCTGGAGTGTAAGCCCCGAGGGCCGGTACGAGCAGTACTTC. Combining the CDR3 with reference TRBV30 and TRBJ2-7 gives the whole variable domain SQTIHQWPATLVQPVGSPLSLECTVEGTSNPNLYWYRQAAGRGLQLLFYSVGIGQISSEVPQNLSASRPQDRQFILSSKKLLLSDSGFYLCAWSVSPEGRYEQYFGPGTRLTVT.

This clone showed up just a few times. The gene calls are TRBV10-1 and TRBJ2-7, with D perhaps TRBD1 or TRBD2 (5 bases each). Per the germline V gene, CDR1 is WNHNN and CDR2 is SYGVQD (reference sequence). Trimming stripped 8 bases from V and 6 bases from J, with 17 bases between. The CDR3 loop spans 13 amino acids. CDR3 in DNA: TGCGCCAGCCGGGACGACCCCTCGGGCGAGCAGTACTTC. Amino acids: CASRDDPSGEQYF.

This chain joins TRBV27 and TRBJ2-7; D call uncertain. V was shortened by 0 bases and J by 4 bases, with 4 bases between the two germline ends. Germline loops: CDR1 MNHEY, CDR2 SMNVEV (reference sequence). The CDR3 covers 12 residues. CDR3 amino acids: CASSLSGYEQYF. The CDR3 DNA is TGTGCCAGCAGTTTATCGGGATACGAGCAGTACTTC.

CDR3 loop: CASSFFGEKLFF. The CDR3 DNA sequence: TGTGCCAGCAGTTTTTTCGGCGAAAAACTGTTTTTT. J is TRBJ1-4 and V is TRBV27, with D unclear. V dropped 3 bases and J dropped 8 bases, with 7 bases sitting between them. CDR3 length: 12 amino acids. Per germline, CDR1 MNHEY and CDR2 SMNVEV (reference sequence).

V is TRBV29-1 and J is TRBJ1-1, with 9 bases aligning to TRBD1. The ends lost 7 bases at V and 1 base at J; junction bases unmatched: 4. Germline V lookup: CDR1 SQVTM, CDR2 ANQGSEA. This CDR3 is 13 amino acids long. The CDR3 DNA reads TGCAGCGGGACAGGGGCTGAGAACACTGAAGCTTTCTTT. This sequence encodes CSGTGAENTEAFF.

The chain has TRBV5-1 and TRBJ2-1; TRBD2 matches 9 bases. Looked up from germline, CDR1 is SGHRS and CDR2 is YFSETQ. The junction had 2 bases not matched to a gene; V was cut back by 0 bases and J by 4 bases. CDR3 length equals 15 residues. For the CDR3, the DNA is TGCGCCAGCAGCTTGGCCCTAGCGGGGTACAATGAGCAGTTCTTC. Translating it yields CASSLALAGYNEQFF.